This T cell receptor (beta chain) was captured by sequencing in a study of cytomegalovirus exposure and HLA in healthy donors (dated by TCRdb to about 2017). For the study in its entirety: An earlier analysis of several hundred of the donors reported about 250 Gb of sequence data and 117 million unique TCR beta sequences from 150 million to 200 million T cells. To decide whether each TCR beta V gene segment behaved as functional or pseudogenic, an earlier analysis of several hundred of the donors relied on high-throughput TCR beta sequencing. Rather than drawing on any new phenotypic data, the later analysis identified candidate immune exposures from TCR beta sequences and the way those sequences occurred across donors. A later genetic analysis used genome-wide SNP genotypes for about 65% of the roughly 700 donors, treating that subset as a discovery cohort. Among the roughly 400 genotyped donors, around 81% belonged to the genetic ancestry cluster associated with self-reported Caucasian donors. The T cell repertoires of 700 or so subjects were profiled by immunosequencing and related to cytomegalovirus serostatus. An early release that covered fewer than 750 HLA-typed donors contained approximately 290 gigabases of sequencing data and 80 million or so unique TCR sequences. High-throughput TCR immunosequencing, statistical association of individual TCRs with disease status, and machine learning were combined to predict cytomegalovirus infection status. A later analysis re-examined previously published TCR beta repertoires from more than 600 donors and added high-resolution HLA genotyping to investigate patterns of TCR occurrence. Besides the first cohort of 666 subjects, a separate validation cohort made up of roughly 130 different subjects was used. HLA typing covered class I and class II loci at four-digit resolution. Alongside the repertoire data, information on donor age, sex, ethnicity and CMV serostatus was compiled. Roughly five DR-DQ haplotypes were treated as single units for association and clustering because of strong linkage in the cohort. On average, roughly 240,000 unique TCR beta nucleotide sequences were sequenced per donor among a few hundred genotyped donors of the cohort, with roughly a sixth of those sequences being non-productive. All discovery cohort repertoires had been generated on a single sequencing platform. The study aimed to test whether signatures of past pathogen exposure could be identified by cataloging public T cell receptors. Typing coverage differed by locus: A, B, C, DRB1 and DQB1 were typed in about 620-640 donors, DQA1 in 500 to 550, DPA1 in nearly 610, and DPB1 in 450 to 490.

With regard to this clone: It has no known antigen specificity. Per-base qualities were not stored, and no clone one base away is much larger.

The investigation overall reported the following: When HLA alleles, especially DR and DQ, strongly co-occurred, TCR associations were difficult to assign to individual alleles. The cohort was sequenced for TCR beta chains only, and without alpha or paired-chain data the features that could be detected were limited. A further reported finding was that TCR beta sequences accurately predicted the HLA-A and HLA-B alleles for most subjects in the first cohort. The classifier was reported to diagnose cytomegalovirus status with high specificity and sensitivity in both the original cohort and the validation cohort. V-gene and J-gene trimming of TCR beta chains was associated with a missense DCLRE1C variant in a later genetic analysis, and the association was replicated in an independent cohort. According to a later analysis, most CMV-associated TCR beta chains appeared to be HLA-restricted, and the HLA associations seemed to be driven largely by CMV exposure. A later analysis found that HLA-associated TCR beta chains were more clonally expanded and had lower generation probabilities than equally common non-associated chains. In vitro tests confirmed that a few of the cytomegalovirus-associated TCR beta chains recognize cytomegalovirus antigens. Presence/absence analyses assumed roughly uniform sequencing depth across donors, an assumption that may not hold. According to a later analysis, TCR association rates differed among HLA loci, with DRB1 alleles showing the most associated TCRs and HLA-C alleles showing the fewest. Over 15 rarely observed V segments, including chromosome 9 orphons, were excluded from the earlier analysis of just under 600 of the donors because counts were too low. Several of the top co-occurrence clusters appeared to be linked to parvovirus B19, influenza, CMV and Epstein-Barr virus, according to a later analysis. Correlated functional status among segregating V segments might reflect linkage disequilibrium, but an unknown experimental factor could not be ruled out. Broadly in line with IMGT annotations, most TCR beta V segments showed up in productive rearrangements about 87% or about 30% of the time in an earlier analysis of about 500 of the donors. Because some donors lacked HLA typing at each locus, the association tests relied only on the typed subset. In the study, 150 to 200 TCR beta chains were listed as associated with cytomegalovirus. The sequencing pipeline was judged likely to have produced a cluster of highly shared sequence variants as a technical artifact. It was suggested by the authors that the approach could potentially be generalized to other disease states and immunological phenotypes. Immune exposure information for the cohort was limited to CMV serostatus. In a later analysis, 16,951 TCR beta sequences were associated with specific HLA alleles at a false discovery rate of 0.05. Most TCR sequences were observed very rarely across donors, whereas some public TCRs were present in many individuals. According to a later genetic analysis, donors in an Asian-associated ancestry cluster had fewer N-insertions in productive TCRs than the approximately 630-donor mean.

The cohort was made up of around 720 healthy bone marrow donors. Cohort members were all nominally healthy when sampled, although unrecorded immune exposures were likely present. The donor was CMV seropositive and was included in the group of about 290 seropositive cohort members. A peripheral blood sample was collected from each donor, and TCR beta sequencing was performed on peripheral blood mononuclear cells. Genomic DNA was extracted from the blood cell samples with the Qiagen DNeasy Blood Extraction Kit. Libraries came from the immunoSEQ multiplex PCR assay. For the multiplex PCR, a mixture combining 60 forward primers for TCR Vbeta segments and 13 reverse primers for TCR Jbeta segments was used. The CDR3 region of rearranged TCR beta genes was amplified from genomic DNA with a multiplex PCR assay. On the Illumina HiSeq System, the amplified TCR beta libraries were sequenced as 87-base-pair reads. Concerning the study's data processing: In a later analysis, 70 million to 95 million unique TCR beta chains were counted across the 500 to 850 repertoires, and around 10 million of these chains were shared by at least two donors. A nearest-neighbor algorithm error-corrected the raw reads and collapsed the reads into unique sequences, merging closely related sequences to remove PCR and sequencing errors. V, D and J gene segments were assigned by aligning CDR3 sequences to IMGT reference sequences. For a sequence to be retained, a match of at least six nucleotides to both a V gene segment and a J gene segment was required. Rearrangements were called productive when the CDR3 lacked stop codons and stayed in frame with V and J; all others were non-productive. Following IMGT convention, CDR3 was defined as the stretch from the second conserved V-encoded cysteine up to the conserved J-encoded phenylalanine. The earlier analysis of 500 to 650 of the donors excluded any sequence lacking an unambiguous match to a single V gene segment. An earlier analysis of approximately 590 of the donors classified V segments as functional when productive rearrangements were above 56.7% and as segregating when the standard deviation between donors was above 5%. To diagnose cytomegalovirus status from the catalog of TCR beta chain sequences, a statistical classification framework was built. A later analysis assigned V and J genes by comparing TCR nucleotide sequences with IMGT/GENE-DB human TR gene sequences. Using the TCRdist pipeline, a later analysis assigned CDR3 sequences along with most-parsimonious VDJ recombination scenarios. A later analysis defined each TCR beta chain by its CDR3 amino acid sequence plus V-gene family, and excluded reads lacking a unique V-gene family. To address suspected cross-contamination and a sequencing artifact, a later analysis removed 592 highly shared, low-generation-probability nucleotide sequences. A later analysis calculated a clonal expansion index for each public chain from normalized within-repertoire ranks of inferred template counts. A later analysis computed generation probabilities with a VDJ recombination model fitted to out-of-frame rearrangements, and checked the results against IGoR. Hypergeometric tests were used in a later analysis to score TCR-TCR, TCR-HLA and TCR-CMV co-occurrence, with a repertoire-size bias correction applied to the TCR pairs. False discovery rates were estimated in a later analysis by permuting HLA or CMV assignments 20 times. In a later analysis, co-occurring TCRs were grouped using DBSCAN, with TCRdist sequence similarity added in when clustering inside HLA-allele-positive subsets. Repertoires with fewer than 30,000 or more than 120,000 public chains, plus five repertoires with anomalous nucleotide sharing, were excluded from co-occurrence clustering. TCRdb limited this immuneACCESS table to in-frame rearrangements with V and J called. A share of clones is missing; checked studies link under half to unresolved V genes, and the rest is unexplained. Clone size and V and J calls were adopted from that table, with D and trimming inferred from the DNA. This sample is represented by roughly 190,000 clones; over 70% of them were singletons. The ten largest clones capture around 3.3% of the sample.

Sequencing input: PBMCs. This clonotype was obtained from a woman aged 25 to 39 in good health and CMV-seropositive.

The sequenced DNA: TGTGCCAGCAGCGCCCTGCCGACAGGCAGTCTCACAGATACGCAGTATTTT. This encodes CASSALPTGSLTDTQYF. The chain is assembled from TRBV9 and TRBJ2-3; a tentative D call is TRBD1 (6 bases match). Taken from the germline V gene, the CDR1 and CDR2 loops are SGDLS and YYNGEE. The junction carries 19 bases between V and J, which are trimmed by 3 bases and 2 bases respectively. The CDR3 runs 17 residues from the cysteine to the phenylalanine. Only the CDR3 DNA stays, 51 bases, in frame from base 1.